Listed here is a single T cell receptor beta chain. The sample originates from a study of blood T cell repertoires in COVID-19. Sequencing used immunoSEQ multiplex PCR; TCRdb keeps in-frame clones, though not all of them. Seen here are 200,000 to 250,000 clones, more than 75% observed once, and the top ten hold 3%. The CDR3 is 11 amino acids. V shed 4 bases and J shed 12 bases, with 12 bases lying between them. Germline CDR1 and CDR2: MNHEY and SMNVEV (reference sequence). The sample comprised peripheral blood. The genes are TRBV27 and TRBJ1-1; D gene uncertain. The receptor was derived from a man aged 55 to 69 with acute or convalescent COVID-19. The CDR3 reads CASSSNFRTFF. CDR3 DNA: TGTGCCAGCAGTTCCAATTTTAGAACTTTCTTT.